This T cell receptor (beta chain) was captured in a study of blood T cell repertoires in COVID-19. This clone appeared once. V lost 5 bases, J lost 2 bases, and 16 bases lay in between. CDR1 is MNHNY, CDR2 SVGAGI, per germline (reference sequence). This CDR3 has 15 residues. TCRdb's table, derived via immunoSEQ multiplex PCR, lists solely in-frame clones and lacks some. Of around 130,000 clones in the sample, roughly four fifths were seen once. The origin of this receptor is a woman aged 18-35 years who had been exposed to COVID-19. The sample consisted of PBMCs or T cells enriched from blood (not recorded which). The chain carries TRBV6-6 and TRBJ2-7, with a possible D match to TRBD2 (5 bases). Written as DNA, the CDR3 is TGTGCCAGCAGTGCCCCTGAGGGTACCACCTACGAGCAGTACTTC. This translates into CASSAPEGTTYEQYF.